This is a list of T cell receptor beta chains from one sample in a study of blood T cell repertoires in COVID-19. The repertoire was sequenced with immunoSEQ multiplex PCR; TCRdb's copy has only in-frame clones and lacks some. The sample has 55,000 to 85,000 clones, less than 80% seen once. The sample consisted of peripheral blood. The origin of the receptors is a man in his sixties with active or convalescent COVID-19. The CDR3 runs from the conserved cysteine through the conserved F or W. A D gene is named only where the DNA matches it firmly. Clone size appears in some rows only: once, few, many, or a class for an expanded clone.

CDR3nt,CDR3aa,abundance,v_gene,j_gene,d_gene
TGTGCCAGCAGCCTCTCCACTGGGCAGACGAACACTGAAGCTTTCTTT,CASSLSTGQTNTEAFF,NA,TRBV7-7,TRBJ1-1,NA
TGTGCCAGTAGGCTGGACAGGAAGAGGGCGAACACTGAAGCTTTCTTT,CASRLDRKRANTEAFF,NA,TRBV19,TRBJ1-1,TRBD1
TGTGCCAGCAGTTCCACAACGGGACAGGGCTGGGAGACCCAGTACTTC,CASSSTTGQGWETQYF,NA,TRBV3-1/TRBV3-2,TRBJ2-5,TRBD1
TGCGCCAGCAGCTCTCGTACAGGGATTTCCACAGATACGCAGTATTTT,CASSSRTGISTDTQYF,NA,TRBV5-1,TRBJ2-3,NA
TGCGCCAGCAGCACCAACCTCGGACAGGGGGAGGATTCGTACTTC,CASSTNLGQGEDSYF,NA,TRBV5-1,TRBJ2-7,TRBD1
TGCAGCGTTGACTCGATTCGGGGGTATGAAGCTTTCTTT,CSVDSIRGYEAFF,NA,TRBV29-1,TRBJ1-1,NA
TGTGCCTCACGAGGGGGGGGCACAGATACGCAGTATTTT,CASRGGGTDTQYF,NA,TRBV7-6,TRBJ2-3,NA
TGCAGCGTTTACAGGAACACTGAAGCTTTCTTT,CSVYRNTEAFF,NA,TRBV29-1,TRBJ1-1,NA
TGTGCCAGCAGCCTCGGGACAGGGCGCGGCTACACCTTC,CASSLGTGRGYTF,NA,TRBV3-1/TRBV3-2,TRBJ1-2,TRBD1
TGTGCCAGCAGTTACTCGGCGGGAGCAACTAATGAAAAACTGTTTTTT,CASSYSAGATNEKLFF,NA,TRBV6-6,TRBJ1-4,NA
TGTGCCAGCAGCCAAAGGGACAAGGGGGATGTCCCGCTGGGCACTGAAGCTTTCTTT,CASSQRDKGDVPLGTEAFF,NA,TRBV4-2,TRBJ1-1,NA
TGTGCCTGGGGGGGACTAGCGGGGAACGCGAACACCGGGGAGCTGTTTTTT,CAWGGLAGNANTGELFF,once,TRBV30,TRBJ2-2,TRBD2
TGTGCCAGCAGCCCGGACAGTAGCTATGGCTACACCTTC,CASSPDSSYGYTF,many,TRBV7-6,TRBJ1-2,NA
TGTGCCAGCAGCGCAGACACAGATACGCAGTATTTT,CASSADTDTQYF,few,TRBV5-4,TRBJ2-3,NA
TGCGCCAGCAGCCAATGGGCTAGCGGGGGGGCCACAGATACGCAGTATTTT,CASSQWASGGATDTQYF,NA,TRBV4-3,TRBJ2-3,TRBD2
TGTGCCAGCAGCCGGGGACAGGGTGTTCAAGAGACCCAGTACTTC,CASSRGQGVQETQYF,NA,TRBV5-4,TRBJ2-5,TRBD1
TGTGCCAGCAGCTTAGGAACGGGACAGGGGGTTTACGAGCAGTACTTC,CASSLGTGQGVYEQYF,NA,TRBV7-2,TRBJ2-7,TRBD1
TGTGCCAGCAGCGAACCGGGACTAGCCAACAATGAGCAGTTCTTC,CASSEPGLANNEQFF,NA,TRBV28,TRBJ2-1,TRBD2
TGTGCCAGCAGCTACGGACAGCAAGAGACCCAGTACTTC,CASSYGQQETQYF,NA,TRBV7-3,TRBJ2-5,NA
TGCGCCAGCAGCCAAGATGCCGCCGGGACAACTGCAAAACTGTTTTTT,CASSQDAAGTTAKLFF,NA,TRBV4-1,TRBJ1-4,NA
TGCGCCAGCAGTCAAGCCTATCCTAGCGGAAACATTCAGTACTTC,CASSQAYPSGNIQYF,NA,TRBV4-1,TRBJ2-4,TRBD2
TGTGCCAGTAGATACGGTGCAACTAATGAAAAACTGTTTTTT,CASRYGATNEKLFF,once,TRBV19,TRBJ1-4,NA
TGTGCCAGCAGTTTAGAGTACAGGTTAGGCGAGCAGTTCTTC,CASSLEYRLGEQFF,NA,TRBV27,TRBJ2-1,NA
TGTGCCAGCAGTTACGGCGGCGGTGGGTCCGAGCAGTACTTC,CASSYGGGGSEQYF,NA,TRBV6-5,TRBJ2-7,NA
TGTGCCAGCAGCGTAGGGGCAGATTATAATTCACCCCTCCACTTT,CASSVGADYNSPLHF,NA,TRBV9,TRBJ1-6,NA
TGTGCCAGCAGCTTACGGGGCCCCACTAGCGGGGGTAGGGACGAGCAGTACTTC,CASSLRGPTSGGRDEQYF,NA,TRBV7-3,TRBJ2-7,TRBD2
TGTGCCAGCAGCTCACAGGGGGCGATGTTCGAGCAGTACTTC,CASSSQGAMFEQYF,once,TRBV7-8,TRBJ2-7,TRBD1
TGCGCCAGCAGCCCCCGGGGAGCTTACAATGAGCAGTTCTTC,CASSPRGAYNEQFF,few,TRBV4-1,TRBJ2-1,NA
TGTGCCAGCAGCTCCCGTGAAAAACTGTTTTTT,CASSSREKLFF,NA,TRBV12-3/TRBV12-4,TRBJ1-4,NA
TGTGCCAGCAGTCCCCTGGACAGGGGATATGGCTACACCTTC,CASSPLDRGYGYTF,NA,TRBV27,TRBJ1-2,TRBD1
TGCAGCGTTGGGCTAGCGGTTTACAATGAGCAGTTCTTC,CSVGLAVYNEQFF,NA,TRBV29-1,TRBJ2-1,TRBD2
TGTGCCAGCAGCCATGACCCAATAGGGGGGACCCAGTACTTC,CASSHDPIGGTQYF,NA,TRBV5-6,TRBJ2-5,NA
TGTGCCAGCAGCTTTGCGCGGGAGACCCAGTACTTC,CASSFARETQYF,NA,TRBV11-2,TRBJ2-5,NA
TGCGCCAGCAGTGATTGGCGGTCTAGCACAGATACGCAGTATTTT,CASSDWRSSTDTQYF,NA,TRBV10-1,TRBJ2-3,NA
TGTGCCAGCAGCTTGGGACAAAACTATGGCTACACCTTC,CASSLGQNYGYTF,NA,TRBV5-4,TRBJ1-2,NA
TGTGCCAGCTCAGTCTCAGAGGGACAGCCCCAGCATTTT,CASSVSEGQPQHF,once,TRBV18,TRBJ1-5,NA
TGTGCCAGCTCACCCCTAGACAGTAGTAACACTGAAGCTTTCTTT,CASSPLDSSNTEAFF,NA,TRBV18,TRBJ1-1,NA
TGTGCCAGCGGGACAGATGTTAATGAAAAACTGTTTTTT,CASGTDVNEKLFF,NA,TRBV27,TRBJ1-4,TRBD1
TGTGCCAGCAGCCAGGGGGGGAACGGTGAGACCCAGTACTTC,CASSQGGNGETQYF,NA,TRBV4-2,TRBJ2-5,TRBD2
TGTGCCAGCAGATTAGGGGATGTGAACACTGAAGCTTTCTTT,CASRLGDVNTEAFF,few,TRBV6-6,TRBJ1-1,NA
TGTGCCAGAAGCTTCCCTAGAGGCCGGGTGAATTCACCCCTCCACTTT,CARSFPRGRVNSPLHF,NA,TRBV5-3,TRBJ1-6,NA
TGTGCCAGCAGCTTCCCCCCTAGGGAAAAACTGTTTTTT,CASSFPPREKLFF,once,TRBV21-1,TRBJ1-4,NA
TGTGCCAGCAGCGTCGTGACAGGGGGAAATGGCTACACCTTC,CASSVVTGGNGYTF,NA,TRBV9,TRBJ1-2,TRBD1
TGTGCCAGCAGCCTAGGGGCGGGGCAAGCCTACGAGCAGTACTTC,CASSLGAGQAYEQYF,NA,TRBV3-1/TRBV3-2,TRBJ2-7,NA
TGTGCCAGCAGGGGGACCGGCGGGAAGGGCTACACCTTC,CASRGTGGKGYTF,once,TRBV7-2,TRBJ1-2,NA
TGTGCCAGCAGTCCAGACAGGGGAAGGAACGAGCAGTACTTC,CASSPDRGRNEQYF,NA,TRBV27,TRBJ2-7,TRBD1
TGTGCCAGTGTACAGGGGGCGGATGGCTACACCTTC,CASVQGADGYTF,NA,TRBV19,TRBJ1-2,TRBD1
TGTGCCAGCAGCCTCCCCGCAGGGTTGAACACCATATATTTT,CASSLPAGLNTIYF,NA,TRBV5-6,TRBJ1-3,NA
TGTGCCATCAGGGGACAGTCCACCGGGGAGCTGTTTTTT,CAIRGQSTGELFF,NA,TRBV10-3,TRBJ2-2,TRBD1
TGTGCCAGCAGCCTCCGGTCGGGAGGAAACACCATATATTTT,CASSLRSGGNTIYF,NA,TRBV7-2,TRBJ1-3,NA
TGTGCCAGCAGCACCCGGACAGAGTACCAAGAGACCCAGTACTTC,CASSTRTEYQETQYF,NA,TRBV3-1/TRBV3-2,TRBJ2-5,NA
TGTGCCAGCAGCCCTCCTAGCGGGGGGGTCGGCAATGAGCAGTTCTTC,CASSPPSGGVGNEQFF,few,TRBV7-9,TRBJ2-1,TRBD2
TGTGCCAGTAGTATAGGGGTAGGGACACCGATAATGCCCCAGCATTTT,CASSIGVGTPIMPQHF,NA,TRBV19,TRBJ1-5,NA
TGTGCCAGCAAAGGTGACAGGGCACTTTCCTACGAGCAGTACTTC,CASKGDRALSYEQYF,NA,TRBV27,TRBJ2-7,TRBD1
TGCAGCGTTGAAGGACTAGCGGGGGGGCAAGAGACCCAGTACTTC,CSVEGLAGGQETQYF,NA,TRBV29-1,TRBJ2-5,TRBD2
TGCGCCAGCAGCTTGGATGGAGGTAGGCCCCTCCACTTT,CASSLDGGRPLHF,NA,TRBV5-1,TRBJ1-6,NA
TGTGCCAGCAGCTTGGACAGGGACCAGCCCCAGCATTTT,CASSLDRDQPQHF,NA,TRBV5-5,TRBJ1-5,NA
TGTGCCAGCAGCGTAGCACAGGGGGCGGGCTACACCTTC,CASSVAQGAGYTF,NA,TRBV9,TRBJ1-2,TRBD1
TGTGCCAGCAGCTTAGCGCTATCGTTTCAGCCCCAGCATTTT,CASSLALSFQPQHF,NA,TRBV7-2,TRBJ1-5,NA